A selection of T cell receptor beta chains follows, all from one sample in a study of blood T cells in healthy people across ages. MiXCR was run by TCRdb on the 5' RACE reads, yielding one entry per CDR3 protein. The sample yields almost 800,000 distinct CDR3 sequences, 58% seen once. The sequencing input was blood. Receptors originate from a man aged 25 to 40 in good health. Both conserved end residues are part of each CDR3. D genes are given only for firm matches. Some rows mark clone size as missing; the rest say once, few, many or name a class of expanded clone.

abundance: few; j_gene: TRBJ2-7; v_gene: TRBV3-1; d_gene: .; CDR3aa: CASSQVQAGDYEQYF; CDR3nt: TGTGCCAGCAGCCAAGTCCAGGCCGGGGACTACGAGCAGTACTTC
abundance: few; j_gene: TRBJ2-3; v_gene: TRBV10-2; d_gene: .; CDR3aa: CASEGREYYGDTQYF; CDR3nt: TGCGCCAGCGAAGGCAGGGAGTATTACGGAGATACGCAGTATTTT
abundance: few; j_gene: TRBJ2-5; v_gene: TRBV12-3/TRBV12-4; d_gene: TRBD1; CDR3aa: CASRTGVTQETQYF; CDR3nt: TGTGCCAGCCGAACAGGGGTAACTCAAGAGACCCAGTACTTC
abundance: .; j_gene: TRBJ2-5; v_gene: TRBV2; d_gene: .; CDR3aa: CASRGWAGSKETQYF; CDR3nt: TGTGCCAGCAGGGGTTGGGCGGGGTCTAAAGAGACCCAGTACTTC
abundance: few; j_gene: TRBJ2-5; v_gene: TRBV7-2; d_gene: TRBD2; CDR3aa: CASSLQAGGPETQYF; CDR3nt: TGTGCCAGCAGCTTGCAGGCGGGGGGGCCAGAGACCCAGTACTTC
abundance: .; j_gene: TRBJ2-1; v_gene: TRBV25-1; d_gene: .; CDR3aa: CASAFSREQFF; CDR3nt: TGTGCCAGTGCGTTTAGTCGTGAGCAGTTCTTC
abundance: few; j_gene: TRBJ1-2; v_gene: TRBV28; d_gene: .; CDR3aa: CASSPNPGSPKNSNYGYTF; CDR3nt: TGTGCCAGCAGTCCCAACCCGGGTTCCCCCAAAAATTCAAACTATGGCTACACCTTC
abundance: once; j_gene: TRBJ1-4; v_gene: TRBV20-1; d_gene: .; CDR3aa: CSAHIIRDNEKLFF; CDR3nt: TGCAGTGCTCACATAATAAGGGATAATGAAAAACTGTTTTTT
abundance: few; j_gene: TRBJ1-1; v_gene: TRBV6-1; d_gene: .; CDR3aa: CASSGGGANTEAFF; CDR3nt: TGTGCCAGCAGTGGTGGGGGGGCGAACACTGAAGCTTTCTTT
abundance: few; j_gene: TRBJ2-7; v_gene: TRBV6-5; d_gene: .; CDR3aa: CASSFGEGIYEQYF; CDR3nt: TGTGCCAGCAGTTTCGGTGAGGGGATCTACGAGCAGTACTTC
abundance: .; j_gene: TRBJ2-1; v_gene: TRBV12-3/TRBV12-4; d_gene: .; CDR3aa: CASIAGISSYNEQFF; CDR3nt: TGTGCCAGTATTGCGGGGATTAGCTCCTACAATGAGCAGTTCTTC
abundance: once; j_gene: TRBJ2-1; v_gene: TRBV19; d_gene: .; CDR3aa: CVSSIVVNRNEQFF; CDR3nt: TGTGTCAGTAGTATAGTAGTCAATCGGAATGAGCAGTTCTTC
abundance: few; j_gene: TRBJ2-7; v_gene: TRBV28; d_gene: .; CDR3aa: CASVTSLGSYEQYF; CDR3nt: TGTGCCAGCGTGACTAGTCTAGGCTCCTACGAGCAGTACTTC
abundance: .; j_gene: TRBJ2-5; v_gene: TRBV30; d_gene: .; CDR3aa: CAWSNRDLETQYF; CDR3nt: TGTGCCTGGAGTAATAGGGATTTGGAGACCCAGTACTTC
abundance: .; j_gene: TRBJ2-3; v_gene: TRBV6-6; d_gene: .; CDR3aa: CASSPTGDTQYF; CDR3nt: TGTGCCAGCAGCCCTACGGGAGATACGCAGTATTTT
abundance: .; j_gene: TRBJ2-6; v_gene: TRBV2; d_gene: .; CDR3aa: CASMGVAGANVLTF; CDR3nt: TGTGCCAGCATGGGGGTGGCTGGGGCCAACGTCCTGACTTTC
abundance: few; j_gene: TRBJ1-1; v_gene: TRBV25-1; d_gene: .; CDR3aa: CASSEFWRTEAFF; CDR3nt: TGTGCCAGCAGTGAATTTTGGCGCACTGAAGCTTTCTTT
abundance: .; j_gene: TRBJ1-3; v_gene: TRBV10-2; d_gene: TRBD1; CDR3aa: CASGRGLDGNTIYF; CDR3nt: TGCGCCAGCGGTAGGGGGCTAGACGGAAACACCATATATTTT
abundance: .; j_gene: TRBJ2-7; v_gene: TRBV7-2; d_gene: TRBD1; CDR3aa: CASSVQGVGEQYF; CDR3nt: TGTGCCAGCAGCGTACAGGGGGTGGGCGAGCAGTACTTC
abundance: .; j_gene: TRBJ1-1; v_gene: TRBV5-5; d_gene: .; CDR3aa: CASSPAPWGENTEAFF; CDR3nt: TGTGCCAGCAGCCCGGCACCGTGGGGGGAGAACACTGAAGCTTTCTTT
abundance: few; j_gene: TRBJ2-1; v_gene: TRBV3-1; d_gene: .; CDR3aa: CASSHGGGEQFF; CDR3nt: TGTGCCAGCAGCCACGGAGGGGGTGAGCAGTTCTTC
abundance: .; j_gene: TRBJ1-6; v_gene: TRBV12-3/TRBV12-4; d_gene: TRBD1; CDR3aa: CASRPGTGDNSPLHF; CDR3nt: TGTGCCAGCAGACCCGGGACAGGGGACAATTCACCCCTCCACTTT
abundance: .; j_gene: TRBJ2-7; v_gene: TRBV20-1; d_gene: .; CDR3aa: CSAPTRNYEQYF; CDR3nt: TGCAGTGCTCCCACCCGGAACTACGAGCAGTACTTC
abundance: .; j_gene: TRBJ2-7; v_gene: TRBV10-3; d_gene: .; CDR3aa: CAISEGRGSNEQYF; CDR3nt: TGTGCCATCAGTGAGGGACGGGGCAGTAATGAGCAGTACTTC
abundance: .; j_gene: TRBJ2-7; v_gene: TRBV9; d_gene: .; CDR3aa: CASSASPAYEQYF; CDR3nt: TGTGCCAGCAGCGCAAGCCCTGCCTACGAGCAGTACTTC
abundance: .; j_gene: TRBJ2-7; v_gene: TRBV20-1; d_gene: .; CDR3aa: CSAKGDILIANEQYF; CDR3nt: TGCAGTGCCAAGGGGGACATTCTTATCGCAAACGAGCAGTACTTC
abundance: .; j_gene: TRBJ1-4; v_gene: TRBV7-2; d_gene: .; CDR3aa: CASSLISGSGEKLFF; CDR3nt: TGTGCCAGCAGCTTAATCTCAGGGTCGGGTGAAAAACTGTTTTTT
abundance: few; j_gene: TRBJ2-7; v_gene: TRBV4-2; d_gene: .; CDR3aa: CASSQVGIPYEQYF; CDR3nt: TGTGCCAGCAGCCAGGTCGGGATCCCTTACGAGCAGTACTTC
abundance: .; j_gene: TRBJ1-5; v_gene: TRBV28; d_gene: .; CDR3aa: CASSWGHLSFDQPQHF; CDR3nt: TGTGCCAGCAGTTGGGGACACCTTTCCTTCGACCAGCCCCAGCATTTT
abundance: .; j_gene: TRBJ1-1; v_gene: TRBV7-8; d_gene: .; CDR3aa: CASSLGTVPYTEAFF; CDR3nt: TGTGCCAGCAGCTTAGGGACAGTGCCGTACACTGAAGCTTTCTTT
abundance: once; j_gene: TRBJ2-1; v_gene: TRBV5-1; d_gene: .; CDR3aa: CASTEDVDNEQFF; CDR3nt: TGCGCCAGCACCGAGGATGTGGACAATGAGCAGTTCTTC
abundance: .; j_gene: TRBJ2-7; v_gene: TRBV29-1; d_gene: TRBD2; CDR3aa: CSVTSGRHEQYF; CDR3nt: TGCAGCGTGACTAGCGGGAGGCACGAGCAGTACTTC
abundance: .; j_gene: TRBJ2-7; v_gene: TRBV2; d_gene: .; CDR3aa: CASSERQGPYEQYF; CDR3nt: TGTGCCAGCAGTGAAAGGCAGGGGCCCTACGAGCAGTACTTC
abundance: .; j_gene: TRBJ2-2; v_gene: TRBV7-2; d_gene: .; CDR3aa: CASRGDSNTGELFF; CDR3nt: TGTGCCAGCAGGGGGGACTCGAACACCGGGGAGCTGTTTTTT
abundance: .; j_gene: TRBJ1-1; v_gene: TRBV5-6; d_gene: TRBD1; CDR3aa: CASSKGQGLWEANTEAFF; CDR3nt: TGTGCCAGCAGCAAAGGACAGGGATTGTGGGAGGCGAACACTGAAGCTTTCTTT
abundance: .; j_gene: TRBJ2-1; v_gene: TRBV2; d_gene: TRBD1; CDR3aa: CASSTDRGSFNEQFF; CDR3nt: TGTGCCAGCAGTACTGACAGGGGAAGTTTCAATGAGCAGTTCTTC
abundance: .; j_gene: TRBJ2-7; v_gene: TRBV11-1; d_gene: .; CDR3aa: CASSLRRGDEQYF; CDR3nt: TGTGCCAGCAGCCTCAGGAGGGGTGACGAGCAGTACTTC
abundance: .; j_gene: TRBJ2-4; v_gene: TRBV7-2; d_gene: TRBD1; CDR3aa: CASSPRQGVWGTAKNIQYF; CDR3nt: TGTGCCAGCAGCCCACGACAGGGGGTCTGGGGTACGGCCAAAAACATTCAGTACTTC
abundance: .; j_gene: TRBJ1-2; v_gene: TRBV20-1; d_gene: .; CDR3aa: CSANHLTGSYGYTF; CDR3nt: TGCAGTGCTAACCACCTTACAGGGTCCTATGGCTACACCTTC
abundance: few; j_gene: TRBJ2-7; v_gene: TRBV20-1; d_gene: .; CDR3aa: CSARTDSYEQYF; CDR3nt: TGCAGTGCTAGGACAGATTCCTACGAGCAGTACTTC
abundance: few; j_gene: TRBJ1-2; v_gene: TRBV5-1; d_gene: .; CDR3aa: CASSLGNAGGYTF; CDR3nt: TGCGCCAGCAGCTTGGGCAACGCCGGTGGCTACACCTTC
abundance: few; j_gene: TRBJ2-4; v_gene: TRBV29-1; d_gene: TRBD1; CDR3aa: CSVYRGKWYF; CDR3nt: TGCAGCGTGTACAGGGGGAAATGGTACTTC
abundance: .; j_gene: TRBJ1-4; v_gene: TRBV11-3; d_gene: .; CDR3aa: CASSLGPADNEKLFF; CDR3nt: TGTGCCAGCAGCTTAGGGCCCGCTGATAATGAAAAACTGTTTTTT
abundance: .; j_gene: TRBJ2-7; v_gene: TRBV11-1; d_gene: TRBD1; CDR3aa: CASSSGQGWGEQYF; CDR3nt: TGTGCCAGCAGCTCGGGACAGGGGTGGGGCGAGCAGTACTTC
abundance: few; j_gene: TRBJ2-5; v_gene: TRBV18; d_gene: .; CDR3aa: CASSPPYGQRQETQYF; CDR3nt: TGTGCCAGCTCACCACCCTACGGACAAAGACAAGAGACCCAGTACTTC
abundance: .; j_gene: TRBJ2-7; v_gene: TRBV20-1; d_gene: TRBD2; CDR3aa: CSAIRLAGGNEQYF; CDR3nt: TGCAGTGCTATCCGACTAGCGGGAGGTAACGAGCAGTACTTC
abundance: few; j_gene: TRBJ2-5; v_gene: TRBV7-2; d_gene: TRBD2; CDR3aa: CASSSPRLAGRGTQYF; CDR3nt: TGTGCCAGCAGCTCTCCGAGACTAGCGGGGCGGGGGACCCAGTACTTC
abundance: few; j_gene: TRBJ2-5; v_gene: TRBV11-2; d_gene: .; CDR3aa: CASSEAQRTQYF; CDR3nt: TGTGCCAGCAGCGAGGCACAGCGGACCCAGTACTTC
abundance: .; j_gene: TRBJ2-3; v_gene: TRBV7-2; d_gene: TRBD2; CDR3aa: CASSAGTSPWTDTQYF; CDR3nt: TGTGCCAGCAGCGCTGGGACTAGCCCCTGGACAGATACGCAGTATTTT
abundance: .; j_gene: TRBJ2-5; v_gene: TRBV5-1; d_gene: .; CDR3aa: CASSPSQIRQETQYF; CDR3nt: TGCGCCAGCAGCCCTTCCCAGATCCGGCAAGAGACCCAGTACTTC
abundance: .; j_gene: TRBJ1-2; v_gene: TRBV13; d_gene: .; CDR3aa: CASSLGQVRDGHTF; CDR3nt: TGCGCCAGCAGCTTAGGCCAGGTTCGGGATGGCCACACCTTC
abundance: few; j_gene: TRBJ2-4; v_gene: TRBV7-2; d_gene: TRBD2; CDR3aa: CASSLDGEGLKNIQYF; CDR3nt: TGTGCCAGCAGCTTAGACGGGGAGGGCCTTAAAAACATTCAGTACTTC
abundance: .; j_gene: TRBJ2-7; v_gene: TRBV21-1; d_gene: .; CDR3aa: CASSPGEAHEQYF; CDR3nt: TGTGCCAGCAGCCCGGGGGAGGCCCACGAGCAGTACTTC
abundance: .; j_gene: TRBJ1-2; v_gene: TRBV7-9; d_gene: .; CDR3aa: CASNGQGNYGYTF; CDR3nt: TGTGCCAGCAATGGGCAGGGGAACTATGGCTACACCTTC
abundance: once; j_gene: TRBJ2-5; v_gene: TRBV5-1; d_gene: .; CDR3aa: CASSTRQSRETQYF; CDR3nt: TGCGCCAGCAGCACAAGACAGTCTCGGGAGACCCAGTACTTC
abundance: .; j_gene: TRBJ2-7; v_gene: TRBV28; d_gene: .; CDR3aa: CASSLFWGRGHEQYF; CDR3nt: TGTGCCAGCAGTTTATTTTGGGGTAGGGGTCACGAGCAGTACTTC
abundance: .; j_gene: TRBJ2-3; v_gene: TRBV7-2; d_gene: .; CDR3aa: CASSLRFGLVGLDTQYF; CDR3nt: TGTGCCAGCAGCTTAAGGTTCGGGCTAGTGGGCCTAGATACGCAGTATTTT